The sequence of this TCR beta chain was determined in a study of blood T cell repertoires in COVID-19. V shed 3 bases and J shed 2 bases, with 14 bases lying between them. The CDR3 has 15 residues. CDR1 and CDR2 from the germline V gene are SGHRS and YFSETQ. In its sample, this clone was seen once. Generated by immunoSEQ multiplex PCR, the TCRdb table keeps only in-frame clones and is missing some. The table lists 85,000 to 130,000 clones, over 70% of them singletons. The TCR originated in a human donor with acute or convalescent COVID-19. The donor label of this sample is uncertain. Input material: peripheral blood. The gene calls are TRBV5-1 and TRBJ2-5; the D gene is possibly TRBD1 (6 bases). The CDR3 sequence: CASSWRSGQQETQYF. The CDR3 DNA is TGCGCCAGCAGCTGGCGAAGCGGACAGCAAGAGACCCAGTACTTC.